This T cell receptor beta chain was sequenced during a study of T cell responses to AZD1222 COVID-19 vaccine. Assay used: immunoSEQ multiplex PCR; TCRdb lists only in-frame clones, some missing. In the table there are 95,000 or so clones, roughly nine tenths of which are singletons. The germline V gene has CDR1 GTSNPN and CDR2 SVGIG (reference sequence). Trimming stripped 2 bases from V and 1 base from J, with 12 bases between. The CDR3 is made up of 15 amino acids. This clone turned up a few times. The target antigen is unknown. Overall study results and limits: The CD4 TCRs associated with vaccination extended across spike and predominated at 160-218 and 743-854.

The source material was peripheral blood, sampled on day 0 of MenACWY control vaccination. This clonotype originated in an adult in good health. The chain links TRBV30 to TRBJ1-3, with D uncertain. The CDR3 DNA is TGTGCCTGGAGTATCGGTGTGAGGTCTGGAAACACCATATATTTT. Protein sequence: CAWSIGVRSGNTIYF.